The rows below give T cell receptor beta chains drawn from one sample of a study of technical replicates of blood from several donors. Data came from immunoSEQ multiplex PCR; TCRdb stores just in-frame clones and leaves some out. The table has 14,000 or so clones, roughly four fifths seen once. The specimen was PBMCs. These receptors came from a human donor in good health. Both conserved end residues are part of each CDR3. Clone size is stated in some rows and not others, as once, few, many or a class when expanded.

v_gene	len	abundance	j_gene	CDR3aa
TRBV30	13	.	TRBJ1-2	CAWNALPNYGYTF
TRBV2	18	.	TRBJ1-1	CASSPSGGTGGVGTEAFF
TRBV28	15	.	TRBJ2-1	CASSRATSGDNEQFF
TRBV7-4	17	.	TRBJ2-7	CASSPCPGGSCSYEQYF
TRBV5-1	16	.	TRBJ1-1	CASSLSPDRGGTEAFF
TRBV27	18	few	TRBJ1-1	CASSLSRPGQDMNTEAFF
TRBV29-1	16	.	TRBJ2-1	CSVALRGLNLYNEQFF
TRBV7-9	17	.	TRBJ2-7	CASSLGTSREGSYEQYF
TRBV6-5	13	once	TRBJ2-7	CASTRTASGEQYF
TRBV5-1	17	.	TRBJ2-1	CASSGNGLASSYNEQFF
TRBV25-1	16	.	TRBJ1-2	CASSEPGGGLSYGYTF
TRBV6-5	14	once	TRBJ2-7	CASSQTGGAGEQYF
TRBV28	15	.	TRBJ2-7	CASTRGGTGTYEQYF
TRBV28	16	.	TRBJ2-7	CASSLLGQFATYEQYF
TRBV7-7	14	.	TRBJ2-1	CASSSGTGGNEQFF
TRBV19	15	.	TRBJ2-7	CASSIATGNSYEQYF
TRBV29-1	14	.	TRBJ2-4	CSVGLAGAENIQYF
TRBV27	14	.	TRBJ2-7	CASSPRDRGNEQYF
TRBV6-4	17	.	TRBJ2-1	CASSVISGRTAINEQFF
TRBV10-3	14	.	TRBJ2-1	CAISGQGGDNEQFF
TRBV10-2	15	.	TRBJ1-3	CASSGEQGAGNTIYF
TRBV5-1	15	.	TRBJ1-2	CASSPGGTRPHGYTF
TRBV19	12	.	TRBJ1-1	CASSKGTAQAFF
TRBV5-6	12	.	TRBJ2-1	CASSLVLNEQFF
TRBV28	12	.	TRBJ1-4	CASTGGNEKLFF
TRBV10-1	12	.	TRBJ2-1	CASSGQANEQFF
TRBV9	15	.	TRBJ2-1	CASSVSVQGYNEQFF